This TCR beta chain comes out of a study of blood T cell repertoires in COVID-19. Study information: The United States, Italy and Spain were the sources of the acute and convalescent COVID-19 samples. Sample material is recorded as cDNA or gDNA derived from T cells, B-cell-depleted T cells, or PBMCs.

Trimming took off 5 bases at V and 0 bases at J, with 13 bases between the two ends. The CDR3 loop spans 15 amino acids. Germline values: CDR1 SGHVS, CDR2 FNYEAQ. The data were produced by immunoSEQ multiplex PCR, yet TCRdb's version contains in-frame clones alone and is incomplete. The sample gives approximately 250,000 clones, about 84% of which show up once; approximately 5.5% is in the top ten. The source material was peripheral blood. The TCR originated in a woman at least 80 years old with COVID-19, enrolled during active disease. The genes are TRBV7-6 and TRBJ1-1; D might be TRBD1 (5 bases). The CDR3 region is CASSPLEGVNTEAFF. The CDR3 bases are TGTGCCAGCAGCCCCCTCGAAGGGGTGAACACTGAAGCTTTCTTT.